A single sample is the source of the 29 T cell receptor beta chains below, sequenced in a study of Ad26.COV2.S vaccination and SARS-CoV-2 variants. Treatment here: over 15 received Ad26.COV2.S at low or high dose, single or two shots; 5 received placebo; per-sample allocation not given. After the first vaccine or placebo injection, samples were drawn on day 63. Using immunoSEQ multiplex PCR, the repertoire was profiled, and TCRdb retains in-frame clones only, with some absent. The sample consists of about 480,000 clones, around 85% of them appearing once. The specimen was peripheral blood, collected in a trial of Ad26.COV2.S vaccine versus placebo. Receptor source: a person aged 18-60 years who received the Ad26.COV2.S COVID-19 vaccine or a placebo.

CDR3 sequence: CASRGGAGYEQYF. The CDR3 bases are TGCGCCAGCCGGGGGGGCGCGGGCTACGAGCAGTACTTC. The rearrangement joins TRBV5-1 to TRBJ2-7; 8 positions match TRBD2. CDR3 length: 13 amino acids. From germline, CDR1 is SGHRS and CDR2 YFSETQ. J lost 3 bases, V lost 7 bases, and 6 bases had no gene match.

The chain combines TRBV27 with TRBJ2-3, with a weak D call TRBD2 (6 bases). The CDR3 length is 16 residues. In germline, CDR1 is MNHEY, CDR2 SMNVEV (reference sequence). Between the trimmed V and J ends, which lost 6 bases and 2 bases, there was a span of 18 bases. The DNA of the CDR3 is TGTGCCAGCAGGGTGTCACAGCGGGTTTTCACAGATACGCAGTATTTT. This sequence encodes CASRVSQRVFTDTQYF.

The chain couples TRBV23-1 to TRBJ1-5, with TRBD1 as a possible D gene (5 bases). Being an ORF, TRBV23-1 has a function that is uncertain. There are 20 residues in the CDR3. With 2 bases removed from V and 6 bases from J, the gap between germline ends came to 29 bases. CDR3 sequence reads: CASSQPPRSQGFSGCQPQHF. DNA for the CDR3: TGCGCCAGCAGTCAACCTCCTCGCAGCCAGGGATTTTCTGGATGTCAGCCCCAGCATTTT.

The rearrangement joins TRBV11-2 to TRBJ1-6, with D perhaps matching TRBD1 (5 bases). The CDR3 has 17 amino acids. V lost 2 bases and J 5 bases, leaving 16 bases between the germline ends. The V gene's germline CDR1 is SGHAT and CDR2 FQNNGV. The CDR3 sequence is CASSLIWGGVNNSPLHF. CDR3 DNA sequence: TGTGCCAGCAGCTTAATTTGGGGGGGTGTTAATAATTCACCCCTCCACTTT. The variable domain in full, completed from reference TRBV11-2 and TRBJ1-6, reads EAGVAQSPRYKIIEKRQSVAFWCNPISGHATLYWYQQILGQGPKLLIQFQNNGVVDDSQLPKDRFSAERLKGVDSTLKIQPAKLEDSAVYLCASSLIWGGVNNSPLHFGNGTRLTVT.

The chain uses TRBV29-1 and TRBJ2-7; D assignment may be TRBD1 or TRBD2 (5 bases each). Per the germline V gene, CDR1 is SQVTM and CDR2 is ANQGSEA. Trimming left V 4 bases short and J 4 bases short, with 11 bases between. The CDR3 totals 12 residues. CDR3 loop: CSVGGDGYEQYF. Here the CDR3 DNA reads TGCAGCGTTGGAGGGGACGGGTACGAGCAGTACTTC.

The chain has TRBV2 and TRBJ2-7; TRBD2 matches 10 bases. The CDR3 is 13 residues long. Germline assignment: CDR1 SNHLY and CDR2 FYNNEI. J lost 6 bases, V lost 8 bases, and 7 bases had no gene match. CDR3 sequence reads: CASQREGFGEQYF. CDR3 DNA sequence: TGTGCCAGCCAGCGGGAGGGCTTTGGCGAGCAGTACTTC.

In this sample, this clone turned up once. This sequence joins TRBV7-9 and TRBJ1-1; D may be TRBD1 (5 bases). Germline V lookup: CDR1 SEHNR, CDR2 FQNEAQ (reference sequence). There are 12 residues in the CDR3. Trimming pared 4 bases from V and 6 bases from J, leaving 9 bases between. DNA for the CDR3: TGTGCCAGCAGCTACTCGACAGCTGAAGCTTTCTTT. Encoded protein: CASSYSTAEAFF.

CDR3 nucleotides: TGTGCCAGCAGCTTATTTCGTTCGAACACCGGGGAGCTGTTTTTT. Its translation: CASSLFRSNTGELFF. The chain combines TRBV7-8 with TRBJ2-2; D gene ambiguous. Trimming removed 2 bases from V and 0 bases from J, with 7 bases in between. From germline, CDR1 is SGHVS and CDR2 FQNEAQ. The CDR3 loop spans 15 amino acids.

The J gene is TRBJ2-7, the V gene TRBV29-1, with D perhaps TRBD1 (5 bases). This CDR3 contains 12 residues. Germline assignment: CDR1 SQVTM and CDR2 ANQGSEA. V shed 5 bases and J shed 3 bases, with 11 bases lying between them. The chain's CDR3 is CSVLAGYYEQYF. CDR3 DNA: TGCAGCGTTTTGGCAGGGTACTACGAGCAGTACTTC.

To note about this clone: At one of its ends the junction is not consistent with the germline gene, which may arise from a read error. The V call is TRBV25-1, the J call TRBJ2-7; 10 bases map to TRBD2. This CDR3 is built from 15 residues. Germline V gene data show CDR1 as MGHDK and CDR2 as SYGVNS. In DNA, the CDR3 is TGTGCCAGCAGCGAATCAGGGACTAGCGCCTACGAGCAGTACTTC. Protein: CASSESGTSAYEQYF.

This sequence joins TRBV9 and TRBJ1-3; D gene uncertain. Germline CDR1 and CDR2: SGDLS and YYNGEE. V lost 4 bases and J lost 4, with 3 bases in between. CDR3 length: 11 residues. The CDR3 loop is CASSYGNTIYF. The CDR3 nucleotides read TGTGCCAGCAGCTACGGAAACACCATATATTTT.

The V and J genes are TRBV6-5 and TRBJ2-3; 7 bases agree with TRBD2. V shed 6 bases and J 3 bases; nucleotides not matched to a gene: 6. Germline V gene lookup returns CDR1 MNHEY and CDR2 SVGAGI. This CDR3 has 14 amino acids. CDR3 in DNA: TGTGCCAGCAGGTGGGGGGGTATAACAGATACGCAGTATTTT. It codes for CASRWGGITDTQYF.

The chain recombines TRBV27 with TRBJ2-7; D gene unclear. CDR3 length: 13 amino acids. Germline loops: CDR1 MNHEY, CDR2 SMNVEV (reference sequence). The V gene lost 2 bases and the J gene lost 2 bases, with 7 bases spanning the gap. CDR3 amino acids: CASSLGPTYEQYF. DNA for the CDR3: TGTGCCAGCAGTTTAGGTCCCACCTACGAGCAGTACTTC.

The chain uses TRBV19 and TRBJ1-4; perhaps TRBD1 as D (6 bases). Germline lookup yields CDR1 LNHDA and CDR2 SQIVND (reference sequence). V lost 5 bases and J lost 5, with 15 bases in between. The CDR3 runs 15 residues. The CDR3 spells CASSPGTTPNEKLFF. The CDR3 DNA is TGTGCCAGTAGTCCCGGGACAACCCCAAATGAAAAACTGTTTTTT.

The V call is TRBV28, the J call TRBJ2-1; 8 positions match TRBD1. CDR3 length equals 14 residues. Trimming at V came to 6 bases and at J to 10 bases, leaving 11 bases not matched to a gene. CDR1 and CDR2 (germline): MDHEN, SYDVKM. The CDR3 bases are TGTGCCAGCAGGCGGAAGACAGGGGATTTGGAGCAGTTCTTC. Its protein product is CASRRKTGDLEQFF.

V is TRBV10-3 and J is TRBJ1-4; no firm D call. V was shortened by 10 bases and J by 6 bases, with 15 bases between the two germline ends. The CDR3 has 13 amino acids. CDR1 and CDR2 (germline): ENHRY, SYGVKD. The CDR3: CATTLFKDEKLFF. In DNA, the CDR3 is TGTGCCACGACCTTGTTTAAGGATGAAAAACTGTTTTTT.

The rearrangement joins TRBV4-2 to TRBJ2-1; D might be TRBD2 (6 bases). Germline V CDR1 and CDR2: LGHNA, YNFKEQ. V was cut by 1 base and J by 4 bases, with 11 bases left in between. The CDR3 is 15 amino acids. CDR3 amino acids: CASSQVGGEYNEQFF. The DNA for the CDR3 is TGTGCCAGCAGCCAAGTGGGCGGGGAATACAATGAGCAGTTCTTC.

This rearrangement joins TRBV3-1 (or the pseudogene TRBV3-2) to TRBJ2-1; TRBD2 aligns across 14 bases. CDR1 and CDR2 (germline): LGHDT, YNNKEL (reference sequence). Germline trimming cut 2 bases from V and 1 base from J; bases unmatched to any gene: 4. The CDR3 is 18 amino acids. The CDR3 nucleotides are TGTGCCAGCAGCCAACGCGGACTAGCGGGAGGATCCTACAATGAGCAGTTCTTC. Its protein product is CASSQRGLAGGSYNEQFF.

This chain links TRBV19 with TRBJ1-1; 7 nucleotides match TRBD1. This CDR3 is 13 amino acids long. The V and J ends lost 7 bases and 10 bases, in that order; junction bases with no gene match: 12. Germline V gene lookup returns CDR1 LNHDA and CDR2 SQIVND (reference sequence). CDR3: CASTPTGMLGAFF. The CDR3, as DNA: TGTGCCAGTACTCCGACAGGGATGCTTGGAGCTTTCTTT.

The gene calls are TRBV7-8 and TRBJ2-5; D not resolved. CDR1 and CDR2 from the germline V gene are SGHVS and FQNEAQ. The V gene lost 0 bases and the J gene lost 5 bases, with 7 bases spanning the gap. This CDR3 is built from 13 residues. In DNA form, the CDR3 reads TGTGCCAGCAGCTTAGCAGGGTTGGAGACCCAGTACTTC. Translated, it gives CASSLAGLETQYF. The full variable domain, in which reference TRBV7-8 and TRBJ2-5 provide the parts outside the CDR3, is GAGVSQSPRYKVAKRGQDVALRCDPISGHVSLFWYQQALGQGPEFLTYFQNEAQLDKSGLPSDRFFAERPEGSVSTLKIQRTQQEDSAVYLCASSLAGLETQYFGPGTRLLVL.

The chain combines TRBV12-3 or TRBV12-4 with TRBJ1-2; 8 bases match TRBD1. The CDR3 has 13 amino acids. With V trimmed by 6 bases and J by 7 bases, 7 bases remained unmatched. Here the CDR3 DNA reads TGTGCCAGCAGAGCACAGGGGGGAGGTGGCTACACCTTC. Its protein product is CASRAQGGGGYTF.

The CDR3 coding sequence is TGTGCCATCAGTGTGCGGGAGAGGGAGACCCAGTACTTC. Translating it yields CAISVRERETQYF. This sequence joins TRBV10-3 and TRBJ2-5; 7 bases are shared with TRBD2. From germline, CDR1 is ENHRY and CDR2 SYGVKD. Trimming took 4 bases from V and 5 from J; bases not matched to a gene: 4. The CDR3 sequence is 13 residues long.

The gene calls are TRBV29-1 and TRBJ2-1; D perhaps matches TRBD2 (6 bases). V lost 7 bases and J lost 4, with 17 bases in between. CDR3 length equals 14 residues. Germline CDR1 reads SQVTM; CDR2 reads ANQGSEA. DNA for the CDR3: TGCAGCGCCCTCCGGGCTAGCGAGTACAATGAGCAGTTCTTC. Its translation: CSALRASEYNEQFF.

This clone was counted once. This chain links TRBV7-8 with TRBJ2-7; TRBD2 is a possible D gene (6 bases). The CDR3 covers 14 residues. V dropped 6 bases and J dropped 0 bases, with 12 bases sitting between them. CDR1 SGHVS and CDR2 FQNEAQ come from the germline V gene. In DNA, the CDR3 is TGTGCCAGCAGTCCCTTCGGGAGCTCCTACGAGCAGTACTTC. Its translation is CASSPFGSSYEQYF.

The chain couples TRBV29-1 to TRBJ2-7; 7 positions match TRBD2. The germline V gene has CDR1 SQVTM and CDR2 ANQGSEA. V shed 2 bases and J 7 bases; nucleotides not matched to a gene: 17. The CDR3 contains 16 residues. Written as DNA, the CDR3 is TGCAGCGTTGAATACGCGGGAGCGGGTTCCCGGTCGGAGCAGTACTTC. Translation gives CSVEYAGAGSRSEQYF.

The chain couples TRBV11-3 to TRBJ2-1; D is possibly TRBD1 or TRBD2 (5 bases each). The germline gives CDR1 SGHNT, CDR2 YENEEA. V was clipped by 2 bases and J by 10 bases, with 9 bases between them. The CDR3 sequence is 12 residues long. CDR3 sequence: CASSLSGAEQFF. For the CDR3, the DNA is TGTGCCAGCAGCTTATCCGGGGCAGAGCAGTTCTTC.

This chain joins TRBV6-5 and TRBJ2-3; maybe TRBD2 (6 bases). The length of the CDR3 is 14 residues. Trimming took 7 bases from V and 2 from J, leaving 13 bases between them. CDR1 is MNHEY and CDR2 is SVGAGI in the germline V gene. CDR3 sequence: CASKGWGDTDTQYF. The CDR3 region has the DNA TGTGCCAGCAAGGGATGGGGGGACACAGATACGCAGTATTTT.

This clone was picked up one time. The gene calls are TRBV5-5 and TRBJ1-5, with 9 bases lining up with TRBD1. After removal of 4 bases from V and 5 bases from J, the junction contained 13 bases not matched to a gene. CDR3 length equals 17 residues. From germline, CDR1 is SGHKS and CDR2 YYEKEE (reference sequence). The CDR3 DNA reads TGTGCCAGCAGCATCCTCACACAGGGGGCCAAGGATCAGCCCCAGCATTTT. Translation: CASSILTQGAKDQPQHF.

About this clone: This same CDR3 is encoded by further DNA sequences in the sample. The rearrangement joins TRBV19 to TRBJ1-5; no firm D call. Germline values: CDR1 LNHDA, CDR2 SQIVND (reference sequence). V lost 3 bases and J lost 0, with 3 bases in between. This CDR3 region has 13 residues. The CDR3 is CASSISSNQPQHF. CDR3 bases: TGTGCCAGTAGTATTAGTAGCAATCAGCCCCAGCATTTT. The full variable domain, with the rest looked up from reference TRBV19 and TRBJ1-5, is DGGITQSPKYLFRKEGQNVTLSCEQNLNHDAMYWYRQDPGQGLRLIYYSQIVNDFQKGDIAEGYSVSREKKESFPLTVTSAQKNPTAFYLCASSISSNQPQHFGDGTRLSIL.